The sequence of this T cell receptor (beta chain) was determined in a study of preoperative IRX-2 immunotherapy in early breast cancer. The CDR3 loop spans 12 amino acids. Trimming stripped 6 bases from V and 3 bases from J, with 8 bases between. Germline V CDR1 and CDR2: LNHDA, SQIVND (reference sequence). Sequencing was performed with immunoSEQ multiplex PCR; in TCRdb, only in-frame clones are kept and a portion is missing. The sample has thousands of clones, about 61% seen once. Treatment meaning: preoperative locoregional IRX-2 cytokine immunotherapy. Patients received preoperative, locoregional IRX-2 cytokine immunotherapy in a phase Ib study.

This chain connects TRBV19 to TRBJ1-1, with a weak D call TRBD1 (6 bases). The input for sequencing was tumor tissue, taken before IRX-2 immunotherapy. The source is a human donor with breast cancer. CDR3 protein: CASRGGDTEAFF. The CDR3 DNA is TGTGCCAGTAGAGGGGGAGACACTGAAGCTTTCTTT.